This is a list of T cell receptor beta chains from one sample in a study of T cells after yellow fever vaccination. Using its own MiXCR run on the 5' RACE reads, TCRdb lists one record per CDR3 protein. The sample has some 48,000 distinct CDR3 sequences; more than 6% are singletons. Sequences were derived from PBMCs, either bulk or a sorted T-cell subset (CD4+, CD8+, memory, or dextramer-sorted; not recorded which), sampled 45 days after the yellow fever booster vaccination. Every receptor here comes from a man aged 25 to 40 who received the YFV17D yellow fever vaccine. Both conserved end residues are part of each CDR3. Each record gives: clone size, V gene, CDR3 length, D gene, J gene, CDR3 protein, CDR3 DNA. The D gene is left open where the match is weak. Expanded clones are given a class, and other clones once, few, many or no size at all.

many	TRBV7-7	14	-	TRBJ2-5	CASSQTGERETQYF	TGTGCCAGCAGCCAGACCGGAGAGCGAGAGACCCAGTACTTC
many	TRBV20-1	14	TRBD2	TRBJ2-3	CSARTGGRPDTQYF	TGCAGTGCTAGAACGGGAGGGCGCCCAGATACGCAGTATTTT
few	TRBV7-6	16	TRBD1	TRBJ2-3	CASSLEDRVGTDTQYF	TGTGCCAGCAGCTTAGAAGACAGGGTCGGAACAGATACGCAGTATTTT
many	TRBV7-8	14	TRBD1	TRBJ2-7	CASSPGQAAYEQYF	TGTGCCAGCAGCCCGGGACAGGCAGCCTACGAGCAGTACTTC
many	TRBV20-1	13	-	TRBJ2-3	CSASYLQTDTQYF	TGCAGTGCTAGTTACTTACAGACAGATACGCAGTATTTT
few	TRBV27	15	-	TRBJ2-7	CASSLNTGFLYEQYF	TGTGCCAGCAGTTTGAATACCGGGTTTCTCTACGAGCAGTACTTC
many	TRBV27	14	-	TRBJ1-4	CASSTRVGNEKLFF	TGTGCCAGCTCCACACGGGTGGGGAATGAAAAACTGTTTTTT
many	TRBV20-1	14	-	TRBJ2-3	CSGTGGLNTDTQYF	TGCAGTGGGACGGGCGGGTTAAACACAGATACGCAGTATTTT
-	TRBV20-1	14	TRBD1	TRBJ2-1	CSAQGDVSYNEQFF	TGCAGTGCACAGGGGGATGTCTCCTACAATGAGCAGTTCTTC
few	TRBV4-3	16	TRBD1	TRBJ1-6	CASSQAPGQGVSPLHF	TGCGCCAGCAGCCAGGCTCCGGGACAGGGGGTTTCACCCCTCCACTTT
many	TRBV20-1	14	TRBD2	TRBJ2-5	CSASLAGVLETQYF	TGCAGTGCTAGCCTAGCGGGAGTGCTAGAGACCCAGTACTTC
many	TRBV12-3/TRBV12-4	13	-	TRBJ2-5	CASSFRVWETQYF	TGTGCCAGCAGTTTCAGGGTTTGGGAGACCCAGTACTTC
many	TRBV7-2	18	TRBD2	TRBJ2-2	CASSLARLLAGTTGELFF	TGTGCCAGCAGCTTAGCGCGGTTATTAGCGGGGACCACCGGGGAGCTGTTTTTT
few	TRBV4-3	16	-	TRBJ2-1	CASSQDLGFRYNEQFF	TGCGCCAGCAGCCAAGATTTGGGTTTTCGGTACAATGAGCAGTTCTTC
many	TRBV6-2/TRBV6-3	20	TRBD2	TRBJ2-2	CASSRTPSGRASANTGELFF	TGTGCCAGCAGCCGCACGCCGAGCGGGAGGGCCTCGGCGAACACCGGGGAGCTGTTTTTT
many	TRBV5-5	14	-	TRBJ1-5	CASSRPGLNQPQHF	TGTGCCAGCAGCCGTCCAGGGTTAAATCAGCCCCAGCATTTT
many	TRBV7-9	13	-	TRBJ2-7	CASARDTTYEQYF	TGTGCCAGCGCCCGGGACACCACCTACGAGCAGTACTTC
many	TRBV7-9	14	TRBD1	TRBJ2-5	CASRRGQAKETQYF	TGTGCCAGCAGGAGGGGACAGGCTAAAGAGACCCAGTACTTC
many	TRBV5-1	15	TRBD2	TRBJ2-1	CASSLDSGRAGEQFF	TGCGCCAGCAGCTTGGACAGCGGGAGAGCGGGTGAGCAGTTCTTC
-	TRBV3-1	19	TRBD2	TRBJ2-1	CACWAGEGTGTAAVAEQFF	TGTGCCTGCTGGGCGGGGGAAGGGACCGGCACGGCAGCAGTCGCTGAGCAGTTCTTC
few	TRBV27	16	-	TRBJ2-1	CASSLFAGSSYNEQFF	TGTGCCAGCAGTTTGTTTGCGGGTAGCTCCTACAATGAGCAGTTCTTC
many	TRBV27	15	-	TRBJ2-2	CASSLRARGSGELFF	TGTGCCAGCAGTTTAAGGGCTCGCGGGTCTGGGGAGCTGTTTTTT
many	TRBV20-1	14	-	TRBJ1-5	CSARAGDRYQPQHF	TGCAGTGCTAGGGCGGGGGACCGTTATCAGCCCCAGCATTTT
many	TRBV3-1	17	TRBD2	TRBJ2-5	CASSPFPSGRVRETQYF	TGTGCCAGCAGTCCATTTCCTAGCGGGAGGGTAAGAGAGACCCAGTACTTC
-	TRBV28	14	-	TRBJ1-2	CASISFGGRRGYTF	TGTGCCAGCATTTCTTTCGGGGGGCGCCGGGGCTACACCTTC
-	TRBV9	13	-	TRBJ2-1	CASSAGLNNEQFF	TGTGCCAGCAGCGCTGGACTCAACAATGAGCAGTTCTTC
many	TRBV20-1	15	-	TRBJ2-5	CSAIHHGSGQETQYF	TGCAGTGCAATACACCACGGGAGTGGGCAAGAGACCCAGTACTTC
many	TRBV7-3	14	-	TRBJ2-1	CASSLDLGYNEQFF	TGTGCCAGCAGCTTAGACCTGGGGTACAATGAGCAGTTCTTC
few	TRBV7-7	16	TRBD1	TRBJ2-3	CASSPGQGLSTDTQYF	TGTGCTAGCAGTCCGGGACAGGGACTTAGCACAGATACGCAGTATTTT
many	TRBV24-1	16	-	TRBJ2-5	CATSGEPGTLQETQYF	TGTGCCACCAGTGGGGAGCCCGGGACATTACAAGAGACCCAGTACTTC
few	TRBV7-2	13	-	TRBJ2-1	CASSLVTWDEQFF	TGTGCCAGCAGCTTAGTGACCTGGGATGAGCAGTTCTTC
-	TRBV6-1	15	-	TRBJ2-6	CASSPSLSGANVLTF	TGTGCCAGCAGCCCTTCGCTCTCTGGGGCCAACGTCCTGACTTTC
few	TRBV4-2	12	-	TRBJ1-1	CASSQENTEAFF	TGTGCCAGCAGCCAAGAGAACACTGAAGCTTTCTTT
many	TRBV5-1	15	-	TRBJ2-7	CASSPDGKGGDEQYF	TGCGCCAGCAGCCCTGACGGAAAGGGTGGGGACGAGCAGTACTTC
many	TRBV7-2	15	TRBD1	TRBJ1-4	CASSLLGQGEEKLFF	TGTGCCAGCAGCTTATTGGGACAGGGGGAAGAAAAACTGTTTTTT
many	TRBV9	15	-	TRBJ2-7	CASSVGVGRLYEQYF	TGTGCCAGCAGCGTAGGGGTAGGGAGGCTCTACGAGCAGTACTTC
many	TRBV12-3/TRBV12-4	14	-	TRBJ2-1	CASSSTGILNEQFF	TGTGCCAGCAGCTCAACAGGGATACTCAATGAGCAGTTCTTC